Each of the 16 T cell receptor beta chains below was sequenced from the same sample in a study of CD4+ T cells in melanoma. Here immunoSEQ multiplex PCR was the method, and the copy in TCRdb shows in-frame clones only, minus some. Here the sample spans 20,000 or so clones, 78% being singletons. These receptors all stem from a human donor with melanoma.

The V and J genes are TRBV2 and TRBJ2-3, with a tentative D call TRBD1 (6 bases). The CDR3 contains 15 residues. Germline V gene data show CDR1 as SNHLY and CDR2 as FYNNEI. V lost 1 base and J lost 3, with 11 bases in between. The CDR3 protein is CASSEVQGMTDTQYF. As DNA, the CDR3 is TGTGCCAGCAGTGAAGTACAGGGAATGACAGATACGCAGTATTTT.

This chain connects TRBV11-2 to TRBJ2-7; no firm D call. With 1 base removed from V and 1 base from J, the gap between germline ends came to 8 bases. The CDR3 totals 14 residues. The germline V gene encodes CDR1 SGHAT and CDR2 FQNNGV. CDR3 DNA: TGTGCCAGCAGCTTAGGTCCAGATTCCTACGAGCAGTACTTC. It specifies CASSLGPDSYEQYF.

The V gene is TRBV10-1, the J gene TRBJ1-6; TRBD1 might be the D (5 bases). The CDR3 contains 18 residues. Germline V gives CDR1 WNHNN, CDR2 SYGVQD (reference sequence). Trimming removed 8 bases from V and 6 bases from J, with 26 bases in between. For the CDR3, the DNA is TGCGCCAGCCGACCCCCAGGGAGAACATGCCCTCTTAATTCACCCCTCCACTTT. Translated: CASRPPGRTCPLNSPLHF.

The rearrangement joins TRBV7-6 to TRBJ1-6; D is unresolved. The V gene lost 1 base and the J gene lost 7 bases, with 8 bases spanning the gap. Germline-derived CDR1 and CDR2 are SGHVS and FNYEAQ. CDR3 length: 14 amino acids. CDR3: CASSLVGWNSPLHF. Here the CDR3 DNA reads TGTGCCAGCAGCTTAGTTGGGTGGAATTCACCCCTCCACTTT.

CDR3 DNA sequence: TGTGCCAGCAGCCCCGGGACCGAGGTCTACGAGCAGTACTTC. It is translated as CASSPGTEVYEQYF. The rearrangement uses TRBV4-2 and TRBJ2-7; either TRBD1 or TRBD2 may fit D (5 bases each). This CDR3 is 14 amino acids long. Germline CDR1 and CDR2: LGHNA and YNFKEQ. The ends were cut back, 4 bases at V and 3 bases at J, with 13 bases in the middle.

There are a few counts of this clone. Relative to the germline gene, one junction end is altered; a read error may explain this. The V gene is TRBV6-1, the J gene TRBJ2-1; either TRBD1 or TRBD2 may supply D (6 bases each). The CDR3 sequence is 17 residues long. The germline gives CDR1 MNHNS, CDR2 SASEGT. This chain's CDR3 is CASSGLTRGVSYDEQFF. The CDR3 DNA sequence: TGTGCCAGCAGTGGCCTGACAAGGGGGGTTTCCTACGATGAGCAGTTCTTC.

The chain has TRBV29-1 and TRBJ1-1; D ambiguous. Germline loops: CDR1 SQVTM, CDR2 ANQGSEA. Trimming removed 4 bases at V and 7 bases at J, with 16 bases between. CDR3 size: 13 residues. The CDR3 reads CSVGAKSGYEAFF. The CDR3 region has the DNA TGCAGCGTTGGAGCGAAAAGTGGTTATGAAGCTTTCTTT.

This chain uses TRBV7-3 with TRBJ1-1; no clear D gene. Trimming removed 1 base at V and 6 bases at J, with 9 bases between. The length of the CDR3 is 13 residues. The germline V gene encodes CDR1 SGHTA and CDR2 FQGTGA. The CDR3 sequence: CASSLRMDSEAFF. CDR3 nucleotide sequence: TGTGCCAGCAGCTTAAGGATGGACTCTGAAGCTTTCTTT.

The J gene is TRBJ1-5, the V gene TRBV5-8, with a weak D call TRBD1 (6 bases). The germline CDR1 and CDR2 sequences are SGHTS and YDEGEE. The CDR3 extends over 15 amino acids. The V end was cut by 4 bases, the J end by 4 bases, with 15 bases between. CDR3 sequence (DNA): TGTGCCAGCAGCCTTGGACAGAAGATTAATCAGCCCCAGCATTTT. This codes for CASSLGQKINQPQHF.

V gene TRBV7-8 combines with J gene TRBJ1-4; possible D gene TRBD1, 5 bases. Trimming removed 4 bases from V and 8 bases from J, with 17 bases in between. Germline CDR1 SGHVS, CDR2 FQNEAQ. CDR3 size: 15 residues. In DNA, the CDR3 is TGTGCCAGCAGCTCAGTTTTAGGGGTGGGAGAAAAACTGTTTTTT. Translating gives CASSSVLGVGEKLFF.

This sequence joins TRBV5-8 and TRBJ2-7; D perhaps matches TRBD2 (5 bases). Per germline, CDR1 SGHTS and CDR2 YDEGEE. CDR3 length: 15 amino acids. V was shortened by 0 bases and J by 3 bases, with 13 bases between the two germline ends. CDR3 sequence (DNA): TGTGCCAGCAGCTTGGGACCGGGGTTCGGCTACGAGCAGTACTTC. It specifies CASSLGPGFGYEQYF. The complete variable domain, with remaining parts taken from reference TRBV5-8 and TRBJ2-7, reads EAGVTQSPTHLIKTRGQQATLRCSPISGHTSVYWYQQALGLGLQFLLWYDEGEERNRGNFPPRFSGRQFPNYSSELNVNALELEDSALYLCASSLGPGFGYEQYFGPGTRLTVT.

The chain employs TRBV18 and TRBJ2-2; 10 bases line up with TRBD1. The ends lost 0 bases at V and 3 bases at J; junction bases unmatched: 4. Germline V gene sequence: CDR1 KGHSH, CDR2 LQKENI. There are 17 residues in the CDR3. CDR3 amino acids: CASSPPGTGVYTGELFF. The CDR3 nucleotides are TGTGCCAGCTCACCACCCGGGACAGGGGTTTACACCGGGGAGCTGTTTTTT.

The rearrangement links TRBV5-4 to TRBJ2-2; 12 bases align to TRBD2. The germline V gene encodes CDR1 SGHNT and CDR2 YYREEE (reference sequence). J was trimmed by 5 bases and V by 0 bases; bases with no gene match: 2. This CDR3 is 16 amino acids long. The CDR3 loop is CASSLVLAGGTGELFF. CDR3 sequence (DNA): TGTGCCAGCAGCTTGGTCCTAGCGGGGGGGACCGGGGAGCTGTTTTTT. Drawing the rest from reference TRBV5-4 and TRBJ2-2, the complete variable domain is ETGVTQSPTHLIKTRGQQVTLRCSSQSGHNTVSWYQQALGQGPQFIFQYYREEENGRGNFPPRFSGLQFPNYSSELNVNALELDDSALYLCASSLVLAGGTGELFFGEGSRLTVL.

This chain connects TRBV6-5 to TRBJ2-7, with D perhaps TRBD1 (6 bases). V lost 2 bases and J 2 bases, leaving 7 bases between the germline ends. CDR3 size: 13 residues. CDR1 and CDR2 (germline): MNHEY, SVGAGI. CDR3 bases: TGTGCCAGCAGTTACCGACAGGCCTACGAGCAGTACTTC. It is translated as CASSYRQAYEQYF.

This clone was detected once. The rearrangement links TRBV11-2 to TRBJ2-7; maybe TRBD2 (8 bases). Trimming pared 11 bases from V and 4 bases from J, leaving 21 bases between. The V gene's germline CDR1 is SGHAT and CDR2 FQNNGV. The CDR3 length is 14 residues. Here the CDR3 DNA reads TGTGCCGGATCGGGAGGGACAGCCGGTTACGAGCAGTACTTC. It is translated as CAGSGGTAGYEQYF. Filled out from reference TRBV11-2 and TRBJ2-7, the complete variable domain reads EAGVAQSPRYKIIEKRQSVAFWCNPISGHATLYWYQQILGQGPKLLIQFQNNGVVDDSQLPKDRFSAERLKGVDSTLKIQPAKLEDSAVYLCAGSGGTAGYEQYFGPGTRLTVT.

This clone has just a few counts. The chain couples TRBV12-5 to TRBJ2-5; 7 nucleotides line up with TRBD1. Germline trimming cut 7 bases from V and 5 bases from J; bases unmatched to any gene: 10. Germline CDR1 LGHNT, CDR2 FRNRAP. The CDR3 contains 14 residues. The CDR3 bases are TGTGCTAGTGCCTCAAGGACAGGTGCGGAGACCCAGTACTTC. Encoded protein: CASASRTGAETQYF.